Each of the 18 T cell receptor beta chains below was sequenced from the same sample in a study of cytomegalovirus exposure and HLA in healthy donors. PCR amplification relied on 60 Vbeta primers (plus 13 Jbeta primers). Using immunoSEQ multiplex PCR, the repertoire was profiled, and TCRdb retains in-frame clones only, with some absent. The data contain about 140,000 clones, roughly 9.4% of them seen just once; the ten biggest clones take up roughly 1.9%. Source material: PBMCs. These receptor sequences come from a male donor in good health and CMV-seronegative.

The chain recombines TRBV28 with TRBJ1-1, with no clear D. Germline lookup yields CDR1 MDHEN and CDR2 SYDVKM. The CDR3 covers 13 residues. Trimming removed 5 bases at V and 1 base at J, with 8 bases between. The CDR3 nucleotides are TGTGCCAGCAGTCCTAATAGGAACACTGAAGCTTTCTTT. Protein sequence: CASSPNRNTEAFF.

The V call is TRBV28, the J call TRBJ1-6, with 8 bases matching TRBD1. J lost 7 bases, V lost 5 bases, and 7 bases had no gene match. The CDR3 loop spans 15 amino acids. In germline, CDR1 is MDHEN, CDR2 SYDVKM. This chain's CDR3 is CASSEDRVGNSPLHF. Written as DNA, the CDR3 is TGTGCCAGCAGTGAGGACAGGGTGGGAAATTCACCCCTCCACTTT.

The chain combines TRBV5-8 with TRBJ2-5; possible D gene TRBD2, 5 bases. V lost 2 bases and J lost 6, with 11 bases in between. The germline V gene encodes CDR1 SGHTS and CDR2 YDEGEE. The CDR3 spans 13 residues. CDR3 DNA sequence: TGTGCCAGCAGCTTCCACGGGGTGAAGACCCAGTACTTC. Amino acid sequence: CASSFHGVKTQYF.

This clone was counted a few times. This chain joins TRBV7-9 and TRBJ2-1; 12 positions match TRBD2. Trimming at V came to 5 bases and at J to 5 bases, leaving 7 bases not matched to a gene. Germline V lookup: CDR1 SEHNR, CDR2 FQNEAQ (reference sequence). This CDR3 is 16 amino acids long. The CDR3 region is CASSRGLAGLDNEQFF. In DNA form, the CDR3 reads TGTGCCAGCAGCCGCGGACTAGCGGGGCTAGACAATGAGCAGTTCTTC.

This clone was counted between two and nine times. The genes are TRBV7-2 and TRBJ2-1; TRBD2 matches at 9 bases. J gave up 2 bases and V 4 bases, and 9 bases lay outside the gene matches. The length of the CDR3 is 17 residues. The germline CDR1 and CDR2 sequences are SGHTA and FQGNSA. The CDR3 nucleotides read TGTGCCAGCAGCTCCCAACCGGGACTAGCTGCCTACAATGAGCAGTTCTTC. Amino acid sequence: CASSSQPGLAAYNEQFF.

This clone was detected only a few times. This chain connects TRBV10-3 to TRBJ2-1, with TRBD1 identical over 10 bases. V dropped 0 bases and J dropped 7; count of bases not matched to a gene: 9. The CDR3 totals 17 residues. Germline V lookup: CDR1 ENHRY, CDR2 SYGVKD. CDR3 amino acids: CAISESGGQGVRNEQFF. CDR3 coding DNA: TGTGCCATCAGTGAGTCAGGAGGACAGGGGGTAAGAAATGAGCAGTTCTTC.

V gene TRBV5-1 combines with J gene TRBJ2-7, with D possibly TRBD1 on 5 matching bases. The CDR3 totals 14 residues. Trimming removed 2 bases from V and 5 bases from J, with 14 bases in between. CDR1 SGHRS and CDR2 YFSETQ come from the germline V gene. The CDR3 nucleotides read TGCGCCAGCAGCTTCAAGTCAGGGATCAACGAGCAGTACTTC. Translation: CASSFKSGINEQYF.

The table lists this clone with a few counts. The V and J genes are TRBV12-2 and TRBJ1-3. TRBV12-2 is flagged as a pseudogene. The CDR3 has 16 residues. For the CDR3, the DNA is TGTGCAAGTCGCTTATTAGCGCGGATCTCTGGAAACACCATATATTTT. Its protein is CASRLLARISGNTIYF.

This clone was counted a few times. This chain uses TRBV9 with TRBJ2-4; TRBD2 matches at 9 bases. The V gene end was trimmed by 3 bases and the J gene end by 8 bases; junction bases not matched to a gene: 6. CDR1 is SGDLS and CDR2 is YYNGEE in the germline V gene. This CDR3 region has 14 residues. CDR3 loop: CASSGYSGSDIQYF. In DNA form, the CDR3 reads TGTGCCAGCAGCGGTTATAGCGGGAGTGACATTCAGTACTTC.

This clone has just a few counts. The chain combines TRBV27 with TRBJ1-4; 9 nucleotides match TRBD1. CDR3 size: 16 residues. Per germline, CDR1 MNHEY and CDR2 SMNVEV (reference sequence). V lost 2 bases and J lost 4; bases outside the gene matches: 5. CDR3 region: CASSLVYRGLNEKLFF. CDR3 nucleotides: TGTGCCAGCAGTTTAGTTTACAGGGGGCTTAATGAAAAACTGTTTTTT.

J is TRBJ2-3 and V is TRBV10-3; D perhaps matches TRBD1 (5 bases). The CDR3 loop spans 14 amino acids. The germline CDR1 and CDR2 sequences are ENHRY and SYGVKD. Deletions cut 5 bases from V and 3 bases from J, with 12 bases between. CDR3 sequence reads: CAISSRVGTDTQYF. CDR3 nucleotide sequence: TGTGCCATCAGTTCCAGGGTCGGGACAGATACGCAGTATTTT.

This clone was seen only a few times. This may come from a read error, since a much larger clone is one base off. Within the sample, other DNA sequences also encode this same CDR3. V is TRBV6-1 and J is TRBJ1-1; D not resolved. V was cut by 7 bases and J by 6 bases, with 9 bases left in between. The CDR3 covers 11 residues. The V gene's germline CDR1 is MNHNS and CDR2 SASEGT. The CDR3, as DNA: TGTGCCAGCATATTAGAGGCTGAAGCTTTCTTT. It specifies CASILEAEAFF.

The CDR3 here is CASSYGTSGSRQFF. The CDR3 DNA sequence: TGTGCCAGCAGCTACGGGACTAGCGGGAGCAGGCAGTTCTTC. The rearrangement uses TRBV9 and TRBJ2-1; 14 nucleotides line up with TRBD2. The germline V gene has CDR1 SGDLS and CDR2 YYNGEE. With V trimmed by 4 bases and J by 12 bases, 6 bases remained unmatched. The CDR3 consists of 14 residues.

This clone showed up just a few times. This sequence joins TRBV19 and TRBJ2-5; D ambiguous. V lost 0 bases and J lost 2, with 4 bases in between. Germline values: CDR1 LNHDA, CDR2 SQIVND (reference sequence). The CDR3 length is 13 residues. The chain's CDR3 is CASSIETQETQYF. DNA of the CDR3: TGTGCCAGTAGTATAGAGACTCAAGAGACCCAGTACTTC.

The rearrangement joins TRBV4-1 to TRBJ2-3, with 10 nucleotides matching TRBD1. The germline V gene encodes CDR1 MGHRA and CDR2 YSYEKL. CDR3 size: 15 residues. V trimming: 1 base; J trimming: 4 bases; junction bases outside the gene matches: 2. The CDR3 spells CASSQGQGAADTQYF. CDR3 DNA: TGCGCCAGCAGCCAAGGACAGGGGGCCGCAGATACGCAGTATTTT.

The V call is TRBV5-1, the J call TRBJ2-7, with TRBD1 identical over 7 bases. The V gene's germline CDR1 is SGHRS and CDR2 YFSETQ. V lost 0 bases and J lost 0; bases outside the gene matches: 0. This CDR3 is 14 amino acids long. The CDR3 nucleotides are TGCGCCAGCAGCTTGGGACAGGGCTCCTACGAGCAGTACTTC. Translation: CASSLGQGSYEQYF.

This sequence joins TRBV6-1 and TRBJ1-1, with D unresolved. Trimming removed 4 bases at V and 2 bases at J, with 8 bases between. Per the germline V gene, CDR1 is MNHNS and CDR2 is SASEGT. The CDR3 is made up of 13 amino acids. The CDR3 sequence is CASSGHTNTEAFF. Here the CDR3 DNA reads TGTGCCAGCAGTGGGCACACAAACACTGAAGCTTTCTTT.

The V call is TRBV7-6, the J call TRBJ1-5; D gene uncertain. Germline values: CDR1 SGHVS, CDR2 FNYEAQ. Trimming removed 5 bases at V and 4 bases at J, with 6 bases between. The CDR3 totals 12 residues. The CDR3 sequence is CASSPLNQPQHF. CDR3 nucleotide sequence: TGTGCCAGCAGCCCCTTAAATCAGCCCCAGCATTTT.